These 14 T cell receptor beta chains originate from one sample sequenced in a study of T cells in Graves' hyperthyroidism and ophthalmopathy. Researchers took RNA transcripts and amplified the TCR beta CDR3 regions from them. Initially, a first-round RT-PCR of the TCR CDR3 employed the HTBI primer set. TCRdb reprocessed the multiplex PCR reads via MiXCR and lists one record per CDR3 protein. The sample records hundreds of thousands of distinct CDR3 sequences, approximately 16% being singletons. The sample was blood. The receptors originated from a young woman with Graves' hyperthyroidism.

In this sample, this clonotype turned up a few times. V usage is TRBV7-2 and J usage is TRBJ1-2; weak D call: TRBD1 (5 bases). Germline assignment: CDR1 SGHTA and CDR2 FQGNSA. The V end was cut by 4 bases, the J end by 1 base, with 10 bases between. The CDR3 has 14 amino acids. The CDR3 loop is CASSSREGNYGYTF. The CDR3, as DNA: TGTGCCAGCAGCTCCAGGGAGGGTAACTATGGCTACACCTTC.

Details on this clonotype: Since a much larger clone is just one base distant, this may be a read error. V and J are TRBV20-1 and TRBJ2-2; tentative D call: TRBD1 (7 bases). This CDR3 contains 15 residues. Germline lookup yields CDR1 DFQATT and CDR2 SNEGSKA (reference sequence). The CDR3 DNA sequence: TGCAGTGCTAGGGAAACAGGGGAGGACACCGGGGAGCTGCTTTTT. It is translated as CSARETGEDTGELLF.

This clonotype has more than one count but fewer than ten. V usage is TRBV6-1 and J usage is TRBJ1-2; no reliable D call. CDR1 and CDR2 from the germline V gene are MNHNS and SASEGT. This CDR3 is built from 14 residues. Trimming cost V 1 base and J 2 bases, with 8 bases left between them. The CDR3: CASSEVSSNYGYTF. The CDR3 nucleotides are TGTGCCAGCAGTGAAGTTAGCTCAAACTATGGCTACACCTTC.

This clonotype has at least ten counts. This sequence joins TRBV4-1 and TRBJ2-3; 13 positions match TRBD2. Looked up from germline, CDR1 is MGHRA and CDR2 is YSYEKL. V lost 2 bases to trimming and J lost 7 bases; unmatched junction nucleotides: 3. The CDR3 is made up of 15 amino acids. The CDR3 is CASSQRTSGRNTQYF. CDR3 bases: TGCGCCAGCAGCCAACGGACTAGCGGGAGAAATACGCAGTATTTT.

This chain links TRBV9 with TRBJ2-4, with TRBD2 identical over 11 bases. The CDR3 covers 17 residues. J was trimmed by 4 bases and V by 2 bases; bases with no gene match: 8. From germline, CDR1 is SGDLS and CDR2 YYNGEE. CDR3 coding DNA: TGTGCCAGCAGCGTCGATCCGACTAGCGGGGTAAAAAACATTCAGTACTTC. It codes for CASSVDPTSGVKNIQYF.

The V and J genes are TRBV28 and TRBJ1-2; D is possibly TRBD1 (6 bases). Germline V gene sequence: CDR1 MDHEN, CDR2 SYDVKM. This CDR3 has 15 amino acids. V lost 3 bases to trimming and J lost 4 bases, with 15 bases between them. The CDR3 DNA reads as TGTGCCAGCAGTTTTTGGACAGAGATGTTCTATGGCTACACCTTC. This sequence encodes CASSFWTEMFYGYTF.

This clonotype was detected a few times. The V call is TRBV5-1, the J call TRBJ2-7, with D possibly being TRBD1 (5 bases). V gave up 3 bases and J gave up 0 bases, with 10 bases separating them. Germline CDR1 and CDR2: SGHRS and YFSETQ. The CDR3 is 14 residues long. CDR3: CASSSIDSSYEQYF. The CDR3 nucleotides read TGCGCCAGCAGCTCCATCGACAGCTCCTACGAGCAGTACTTC.

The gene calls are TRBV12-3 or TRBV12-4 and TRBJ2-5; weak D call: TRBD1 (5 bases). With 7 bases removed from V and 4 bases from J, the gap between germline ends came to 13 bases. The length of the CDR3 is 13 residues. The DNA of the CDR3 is TGTGCCAGCACGCTGAGCAGGGTAGAGACCCAGTACTTC. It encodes CASTLSRVETQYF.

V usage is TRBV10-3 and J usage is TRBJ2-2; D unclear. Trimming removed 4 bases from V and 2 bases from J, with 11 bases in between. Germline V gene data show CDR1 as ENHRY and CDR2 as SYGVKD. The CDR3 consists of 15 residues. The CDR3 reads CAISGGSQNTGELFF. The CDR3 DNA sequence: TGTGCCATCAGTGGGGGATCTCAAAACACCGGGGAGCTGTTTTTT.

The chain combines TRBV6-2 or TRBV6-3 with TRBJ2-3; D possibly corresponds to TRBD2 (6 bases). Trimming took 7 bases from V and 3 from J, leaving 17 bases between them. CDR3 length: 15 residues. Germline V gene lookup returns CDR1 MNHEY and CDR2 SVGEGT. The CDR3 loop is CASNPIRESTDTQYF. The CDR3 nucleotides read TGTGCCAGCAACCCCATCCGGGAGTCGACAGATACGCAGTATTTT.

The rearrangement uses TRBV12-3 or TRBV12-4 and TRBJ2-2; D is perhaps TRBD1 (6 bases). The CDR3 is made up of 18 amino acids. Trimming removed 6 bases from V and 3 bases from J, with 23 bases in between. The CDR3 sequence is CASSHLTRDNLYTGELFF. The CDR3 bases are TGTGCCAGCAGCCATTTGACCCGGGACAACCTCTACACCGGGGAGCTGTTTTTT.

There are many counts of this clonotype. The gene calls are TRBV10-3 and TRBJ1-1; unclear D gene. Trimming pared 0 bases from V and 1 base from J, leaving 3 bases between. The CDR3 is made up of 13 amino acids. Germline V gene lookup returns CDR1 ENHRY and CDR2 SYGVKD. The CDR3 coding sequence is TGTGCCATCAGTGAGTCAAGGAACACTGAAGCTTTCTTT. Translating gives CAISESRNTEAFF.

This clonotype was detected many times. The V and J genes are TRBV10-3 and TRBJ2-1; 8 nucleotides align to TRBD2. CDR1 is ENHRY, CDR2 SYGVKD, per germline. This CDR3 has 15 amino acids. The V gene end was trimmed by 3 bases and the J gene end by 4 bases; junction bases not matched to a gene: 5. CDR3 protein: CAISDSGGSYNEQFF. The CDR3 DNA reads TGTGCCATCAGTGATTCGGGGGGGAGTTACAATGAGCAGTTCTTC.

The CDR3 reads CASSLFTTGYNSPLHF. CDR3 nucleotide sequence: TGTGCCAGCAGTCTCTTTACGACAGGGTATAATTCACCCCTCCACTTT. The chain combines TRBV27 with TRBJ1-6, with 7 bases matching TRBD1. The CDR3 totals 16 residues. Germline loops: CDR1 MNHEY, CDR2 SMNVEV (reference sequence). The ends lost 5 bases at V and 4 bases at J; junction bases unmatched: 8.